Listed below are T cell receptor beta chains from one sample, sequenced in a study of T cell repertoires and Cas9 in healthy adults. Produced via immunoSEQ multiplex PCR; TCRdb's table is partial and in-frame only. The sample consists of approximately 23,000 clones, about 89% of them appearing once. The sequenced sample consisted of CD4+ effector T cells (CD127+, CD25-, CD137-, CD154-) from PBMCs; culture status not recorded. These receptors came from a human donor in good health. The CDR3 runs from the conserved cysteine through the conserved F or W. Each record gives: CDR3 DNA, CDR3 protein, clone size, J gene, V gene, D gene, CDR3 length. A D gene is named only where the DNA matches it firmly. Not all rows give a size; the values are once, few, many and, for expanded clones, a class.

TGTGCCAGCTCAGTAGACAGGATGAACACTGAAGCTTTCTTT | CASSVDRMNTEAFF | NA | TRBJ1-1 | TRBV18 | NA | 14
TGTGCCAGCAGTGCCACAGGGGTCGTCTCCTACGAGCAGTACTTC | CASSATGVVSYEQYF | NA | TRBJ2-7 | TRBV28 | TRBD1 | 15
TGTGCCAGCAGCCAATCTGGGGCCAACGTCCTGACTTTC | CASSQSGANVLTF | few | TRBJ2-6 | TRBV7-9 | NA | 13
TGTGCCAGCAGTTACGACAAGATGAACTATGGCTACACCTTC | CASSYDKMNYGYTF | NA | TRBJ1-2 | TRBV6-5 | NA | 14
TGTGCTAGTGCCGCGCCAGACGGCTACGAGCAGTACTTC | CASAAPDGYEQYF | NA | TRBJ2-7 | TRBV12-5 | NA | 13
TGTGCCAGTAGTACCTCGGGGTCTGAGCAGTTCTTC | CASSTSGSEQFF | NA | TRBJ2-1 | TRBV19 | NA | 12
TGCGCCAGCAGCCAAGATCTCGCTAGCCTCGTTGAGCAGTTCTTC | CASSQDLASLVEQFF | NA | TRBJ2-1 | TRBV4-1 | NA | 15
TGTGCCAGCAGTACGGCGGGGGGGGTTTACGAGCAGTACTTC | CASSTAGGVYEQYF | NA | TRBJ2-7 | TRBV6-5 | TRBD2 | 14
TGTGCCAGCAGGGTAATGGGACTAGCGGGTTACAATGAGCAGTTCTTC | CASRVMGLAGYNEQFF | NA | TRBJ2-1 | TRBV7-2 | TRBD2 | 16
TGTGCCAGCAGTAGGGGACAGGGGGCCTACGAGCAGTACTTC | CASSRGQGAYEQYF | NA | TRBJ2-7 | TRBV6-5 | TRBD1 | 14
TGTGCCAGCAGCTTACCTGGGACAGGAGTTTACGAGCAGTACTTC | CASSLPGTGVYEQYF | NA | TRBJ2-7 | TRBV7-9 | TRBD1 | 15
TGTGCCAGCAGTCCGGACAGGGGAAGATATGGCTACACCTTC | CASSPDRGRYGYTF | NA | TRBJ1-2 | TRBV27 | TRBD1 | 14
TGTGCCAGCAGTCTCCCAACAGGGACCATCACTGAAGCTTTCTTT | CASSLPTGTITEAFF | NA | TRBJ1-1 | TRBV28 | NA | 15
TGTGCCAGCAGTTTAGGGTCTCGGGACACCGGGGAGCTGCTTTTT | CASSLGSRDTGELLF | NA | TRBJ2-2 | TRBV28 | NA | 15
TGTGCCAGCAGGGGGGTGGGGAACACTGAAGCTTTCTTT | CASRGVGNTEAFF | NA | TRBJ1-1 | TRBV28 | NA | 13
TGTGCCAGCAGTCCCGACAGGGCGTACCAAGAGACCCAGTACTTC | CASSPDRAYQETQYF | NA | TRBJ2-5 | TRBV27 | TRBD1 | 15
TGTGCCAGCAGCTTGGTGGGAGAGGCCAAAAACATTCAGTACTTC | CASSLVGEAKNIQYF | NA | TRBJ2-4 | TRBV5-4 | NA | 15
TGTGCCAGCAGCAAGGACAGTGCTAATGCCCCCACCTTC | CASSKDSANAPTF | NA | TRBJ1-2 | TRBV27 | NA | 13
TGCGCCAGCAGCTTGAGAGGGGGCGGGGATCAGCCCCAGCATTTT | CASSLRGGGDQPQHF | NA | TRBJ1-5 | TRBV5-1 | TRBD1 | 15
TGTGCCAGCAGCCAGGGACAGGGGTCGGGTTCACCCCTCCACTTT | CASSQGQGSGSPLHF | NA | TRBJ1-6 | TRBV2 | TRBD1 | 15
TGCGCCAGCAGCCAAGATGGTCAGAGGGAAGAGACCCAGTACTTC | CASSQDGQREETQYF | few | TRBJ2-5 | TRBV4-1 | NA | 15
TGTGCCAGCAGTCAACAGGGGGCGGGGGAGCTGTTTTTT | CASSQQGAGELFF | NA | TRBJ2-2 | TRBV5-4 | TRBD1 | 13
TGTGCCACCGCGCGTCAGGGAGGAACCTACGAGCAGTACTTC | CATARQGGTYEQYF | NA | TRBJ2-7 | TRBV7-2 | NA | 14
TGTGCCAGCAACAAATACGAACCCCGAGGCTATGGCTACACCTTC | CASNKYEPRGYGYTF | NA | TRBJ1-2 | TRBV21-1 | NA | 15
TGCAGCGTTGACCGCCAAGAGACCCAGTACTTC | CSVDRQETQYF | NA | TRBJ2-5 | TRBV29-1 | NA | 11
TGTGCCTGGAGTGCTGGGAGGGCGCGCACAGATACGCAGTATTTT | CAWSAGRARTDTQYF | NA | TRBJ2-3 | TRBV30 | TRBD2 | 15
TGTGCCAGCAGCTACGGTAATAGAGAGACCCAGTACTTC | CASSYGNRETQYF | NA | TRBJ2-5 | TRBV6-5 | NA | 13
TGTGCCAGCAGTTTTGCGGACAGGTTTTTGGGTTACACCTTC | CASSFADRFLGYTF | NA | TRBJ1-2 | TRBV27 | TRBD1 | 14
TGTGCCAGCAGCAACGGAGGGGCCTCTGGAAACACCATATATTTT | CASSNGGASGNTIYF | NA | TRBJ1-3 | TRBV6-5 | NA | 15
TGCGCCAGCAGCTTGGATGGGGCAAACCAAGGGGGTGAGCAGTTCTTC | CASSLDGANQGGEQFF | NA | TRBJ2-1 | TRBV5-1 | NA | 16
TGTGCCAGCAGTCTAGCGGGGGCCACCTTTGGTGAGCAGTTCTTC | CASSLAGATFGEQFF | NA | TRBJ2-1 | TRBV2 | TRBD2 | 15
TGTGCCTGCCTCAAAGCCCCGGGCAGGGGGTACGAAAAACTGTTTTTT | CACLKAPGRGYEKLFF | NA | TRBJ1-4 | TRBV30 | TRBD1 | 16
TGTGCCAGCTCTTACGGAGTCGACTGGAACACTGAAGCTTTCTTT | CASSYGVDWNTEAFF | NA | TRBJ1-1 | TRBV6-1 | NA | 15
TGTGCCATCAGCGGAGACAGGGTGAACACTGAAGCTTTCTTT | CAISGDRVNTEAFF | NA | TRBJ1-1 | TRBV10-3 | TRBD1 | 14
TGTGCCAGCCGTTTCGACGGGAAGGTGTGGGAGCTGTTTTTT | CASRFDGKVWELFF | once | TRBJ2-2 | TRBV27 | NA | 14
TGTGCCTGGAGTCTTAGTAGGTGGTCGGGCCTTAACACTGAAGCTTTCTTT | CAWSLSRWSGLNTEAFF | NA | TRBJ1-1 | TRBV30 | NA | 17
TGTGCCAGCACCCACCAAGGGGCGAGGACTGAAGCTTTCTTT | CASTHQGARTEAFF | NA | TRBJ1-1 | TRBV6-6 | NA | 14
TGTGCCAGCAGTACCCCTGATCAGCCCCAGCATTTT | CASSTPDQPQHF | NA | TRBJ1-5 | TRBV2 | NA | 12
TGTGCCAGCAGCCCCGGGGGGCGGGCCCAAGAGACCCAGTACTTC | CASSPGGRAQETQYF | NA | TRBJ2-5 | TRBV7-3 | NA | 15
TGTGCCAGCAGACTTGCGGGCACTAACTATGGCTACACCTTC | CASRLAGTNYGYTF | NA | TRBJ1-2 | TRBV28 | NA | 14
TGCGCCAGCGCGGGACAGGGGGCCGGGGAGCTGTTTTTT | CASAGQGAGELFF | NA | TRBJ2-2 | TRBV10-2 | TRBD1 | 13
TGTGCCAGCAGCGCGGACAGGGTTGGGTCACCCCTCCACTTT | CASSADRVGSPLHF | NA | TRBJ1-6 | TRBV7-9 | TRBD1 | 14
TGTGCCAGCACCTACCTCGCCGGGGCCCTTAAGGATGAGCAGTTCTTC | CASTYLAGALKDEQFF | once | TRBJ2-1 | TRBV2 | NA | 16
TGCGCCAGCAGCCCTACTAGCGGGGGGCTGGAGACCCAGTACTTC | CASSPTSGGLETQYF | NA | TRBJ2-5 | TRBV5-1 | TRBD2 | 15
TGTGCCAGTAGTAAGGGGCACGGGAGGGCCGAGGAGACCCAGTACTTC | CASSKGHGRAEETQYF | NA | TRBJ2-5 | TRBV19 | TRBD2 | 16
TGTGCCAGCAGCGAACCTCACTCCGAGCAGTACTTC | CASSEPHSEQYF | NA | TRBJ2-7 | TRBV21-1 | NA | 12
TGTGCCAGCAGTCCCATGGGGAGGGAGCAGTACTTC | CASSPMGREQYF | NA | TRBJ2-7 | TRBV4-1 | NA | 12
TGTGCCAGCAGTGACGCGGGTAACTATGGCTACACCTTC | CASSDAGNYGYTF | NA | TRBJ1-2 | TRBV2 | NA | 13
TGCGCCAGCAGCCAAGATTTGCCTAGCGCCTACGAGCAGTACTTC | CASSQDLPSAYEQYF | NA | TRBJ2-7 | TRBV4-1 | NA | 15
TGCGCCAGCAGCTCGGGCGTTGGGACAGGGGGCAACTACACCTTC | CASSSGVGTGGNYTF | NA | TRBJ1-2 | TRBV5-1 | TRBD1 | 15
TGTGCCAGCAGTTTAGGTGCGGGGACAGGGGCCAACGTCCTGACTTTC | CASSLGAGTGANVLTF | NA | TRBJ2-6 | TRBV27 | NA | 16
TGTGCTAGTGGTTTGGTAGTTCACAGCAGCACCGGGGAGCTGTTTTTT | CASGLVVHSSTGELFF | NA | TRBJ2-2 | TRBV12-5 | NA | 16
TGTGCCAGCAGCCCAGGGAGAGTGAGGCGCACAGATACGCAGTATTTT | CASSPGRVRRTDTQYF | NA | TRBJ2-3 | TRBV7-6 | NA | 16
TGTGCCAGCAGCACCCGAGGGGACAGCGCTGGAAACACCATATATTTT | CASSTRGDSAGNTIYF | NA | TRBJ1-3 | TRBV9 | TRBD1 | 16
TGTGCCAGCAGCGTATCGTTGACAGGGGAACGGGTGCAGTTCTTC | CASSVSLTGERVQFF | once | TRBJ2-1 | TRBV9 | TRBD1 | 15
TGTGCCAGCAGCAAAAGAGCGGCGGTTAAGGGTGCCCAGGCCTATGGCTACACCTTC | CASSKRAAVKGAQAYGYTF | NA | TRBJ1-2 | TRBV21-1 | NA | 19
TGTGCCAGCAGTGACAGGGGGCAGAACACTGAAGCTTTCTTT | CASSDRGQNTEAFF | once | TRBJ1-1 | TRBV25-1 | TRBD1 | 14
TGCGCCAGCGAGAGCGGGAGGGGACCCGGGGAGCTGTTTTTT | CASESGRGPGELFF | NA | TRBJ2-2 | TRBV5-1 | TRBD2 | 14
TGTGCCAGCAGCTTAGTAGGAGGGACAGGGTTGAACACTGAAGCTTTCTTT | CASSLVGGTGLNTEAFF | NA | TRBJ1-1 | TRBV11-2 | TRBD1 | 17